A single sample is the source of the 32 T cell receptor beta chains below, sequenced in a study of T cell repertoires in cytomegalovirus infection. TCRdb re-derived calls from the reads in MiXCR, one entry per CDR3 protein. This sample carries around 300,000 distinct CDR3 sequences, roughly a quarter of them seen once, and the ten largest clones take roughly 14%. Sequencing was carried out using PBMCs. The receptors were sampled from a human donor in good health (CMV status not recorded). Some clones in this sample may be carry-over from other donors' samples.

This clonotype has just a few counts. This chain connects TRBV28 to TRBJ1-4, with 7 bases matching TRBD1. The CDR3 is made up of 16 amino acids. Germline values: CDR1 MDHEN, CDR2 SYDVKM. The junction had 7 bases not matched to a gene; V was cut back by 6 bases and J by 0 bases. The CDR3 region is CASSIQGSATNEKLFF. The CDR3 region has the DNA TGTGCCAGCAGCATACAGGGGTCGGCAACTAATGAAAAACTGTTTTTT.

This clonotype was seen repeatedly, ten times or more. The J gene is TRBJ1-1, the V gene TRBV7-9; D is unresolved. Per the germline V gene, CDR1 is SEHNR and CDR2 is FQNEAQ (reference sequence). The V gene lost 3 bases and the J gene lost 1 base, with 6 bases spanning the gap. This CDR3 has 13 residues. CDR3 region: CASSFSGNTEAFF. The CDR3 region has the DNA TGTGCCAGCAGCTTCTCCGGGAACACTGAAGCTTTCTTT. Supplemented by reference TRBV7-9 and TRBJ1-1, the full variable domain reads DTGVSQNPRHKITKRGQNVTFRCDPISEHNRLYWYRQTLGQGPEFLTYFQNEAQLEKSRLLSDRFSAERPKGSFSTLEIQRTEQGDSAMYLCASSFSGNTEAFFGQGTRLTVV.

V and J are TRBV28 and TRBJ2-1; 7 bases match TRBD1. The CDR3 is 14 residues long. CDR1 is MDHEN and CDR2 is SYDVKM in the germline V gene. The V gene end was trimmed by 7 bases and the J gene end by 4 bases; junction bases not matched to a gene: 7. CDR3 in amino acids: CASISRGQYNEQFF. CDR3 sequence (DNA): TGTGCCAGCATCTCTAGGGGACAGTACAATGAGCAGTTCTTC.

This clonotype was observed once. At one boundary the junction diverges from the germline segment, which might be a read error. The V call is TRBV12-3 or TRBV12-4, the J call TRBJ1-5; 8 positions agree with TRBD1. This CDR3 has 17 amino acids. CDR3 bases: TGTGCCAGCAGTTTATCACCCAGGGGGCTTAGCACTCAGCCCCAGCATTTT. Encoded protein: CASSLSPRGLSTQPQHF.

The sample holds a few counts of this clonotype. CDR3: CASGGSGIIGELFF. Here the CDR3 DNA reads TGTGCCAGCGGAGGGAGCGGGATAATCGGGGAGCTGTTTTTT. The rearrangement uses TRBV12-3 or TRBV12-4 and TRBJ2-2; 7 nucleotides line up with TRBD2. J lost 7 bases, V lost 8 bases, and 10 bases had no gene match. This CDR3 region has 14 residues.

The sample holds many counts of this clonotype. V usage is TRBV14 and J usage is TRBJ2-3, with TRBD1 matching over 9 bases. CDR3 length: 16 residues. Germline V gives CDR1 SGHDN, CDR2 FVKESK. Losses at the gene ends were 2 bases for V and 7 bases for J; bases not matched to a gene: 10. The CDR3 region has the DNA TGTGCCAGCAGCCAATTCAATGACAGGGGGGTGCATACGCAGTATTTT. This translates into CASSQFNDRGVHTQYF.

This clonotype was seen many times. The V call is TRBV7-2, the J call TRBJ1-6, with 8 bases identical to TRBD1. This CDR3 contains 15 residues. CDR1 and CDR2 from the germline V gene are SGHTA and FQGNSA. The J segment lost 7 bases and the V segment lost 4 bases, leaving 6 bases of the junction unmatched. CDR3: CASSSGTGANSPLHF. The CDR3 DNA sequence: TGTGCCAGCAGCTCCGGGACAGGAGCAAATTCACCCCTCCACTTT. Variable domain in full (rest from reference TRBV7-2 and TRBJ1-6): GAGVSQSPSNKVTEKGKDVELRCDPISGHTALYWYRQSLGQGLEFLIYFQGNSAPDKSGLPSDRFSAERTGGSVSTLTIQRTQQEDSAVYLCASSSGTGANSPLHFGNGTRLTVT.

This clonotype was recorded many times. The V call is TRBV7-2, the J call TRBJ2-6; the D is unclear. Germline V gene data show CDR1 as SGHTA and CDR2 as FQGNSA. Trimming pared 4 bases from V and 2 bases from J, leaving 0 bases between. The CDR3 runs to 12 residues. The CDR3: CASSSGANVLTF. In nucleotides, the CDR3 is TGTGCCAGCAGCTCTGGGGCCAACGTCCTGACTTTC. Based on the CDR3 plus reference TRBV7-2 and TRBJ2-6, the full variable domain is GAGVSQSPSNKVTEKGKDVELRCDPISGHTALYWYRQSLGQGLEFLIYFQGNSAPDKSGLPSDRFSAERTGGSVSTLTIQRTQQEDSAVYLCASSSGANVLTFGAGSRLTVL.

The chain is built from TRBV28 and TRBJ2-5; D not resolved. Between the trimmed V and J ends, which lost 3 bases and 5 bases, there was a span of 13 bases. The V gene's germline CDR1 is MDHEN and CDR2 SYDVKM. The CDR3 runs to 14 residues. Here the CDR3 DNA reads TGTGCCAGCAGTTTGATGGTGCTTGGGGAGACCCAGTACTTC. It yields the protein CASSLMVLGETQYF.

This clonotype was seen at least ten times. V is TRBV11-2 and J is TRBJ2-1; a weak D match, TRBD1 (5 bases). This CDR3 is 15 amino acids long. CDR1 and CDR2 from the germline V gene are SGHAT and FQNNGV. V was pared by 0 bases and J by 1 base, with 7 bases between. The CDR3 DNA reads TGTGCCAGCAGCTTAGACAGGGAATCCTACAATGAGCAGTTCTTC. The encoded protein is CASSLDRESYNEQFF.

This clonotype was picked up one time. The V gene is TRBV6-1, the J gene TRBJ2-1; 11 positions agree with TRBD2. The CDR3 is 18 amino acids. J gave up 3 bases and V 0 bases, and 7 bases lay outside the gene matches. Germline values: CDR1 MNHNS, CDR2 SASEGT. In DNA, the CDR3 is TGTGCCAGCAGTGAAGCGTCGGCTAGCGGGAGGTACTACAATGAGCAGTTCTTC. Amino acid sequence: CASSEASASGRYYNEQFF.

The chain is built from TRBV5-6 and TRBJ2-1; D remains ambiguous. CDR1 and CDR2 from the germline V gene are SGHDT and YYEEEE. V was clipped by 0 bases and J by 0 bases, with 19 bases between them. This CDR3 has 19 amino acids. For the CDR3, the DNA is TGTGCCAGCAGCTTGGATTCCAGGCAGAGTTACCGCTCCTACAATGAGCAGTTCTTC. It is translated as CASSLDSRQSYRSYNEQFF.

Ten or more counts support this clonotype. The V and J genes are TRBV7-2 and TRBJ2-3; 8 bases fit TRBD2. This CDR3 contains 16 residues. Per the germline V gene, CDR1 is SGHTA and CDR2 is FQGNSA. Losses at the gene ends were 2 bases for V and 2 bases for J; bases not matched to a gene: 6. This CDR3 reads CASSLMASGHTDTQYF. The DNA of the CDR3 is TGTGCCAGCAGCTTAATGGCTAGCGGGCACACAGATACGCAGTATTTT. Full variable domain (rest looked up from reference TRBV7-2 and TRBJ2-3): GAGVSQSPSNKVTEKGKDVELRCDPISGHTALYWYRQSLGQGLEFLIYFQGNSAPDKSGLPSDRFSAERTGGSVSTLTIQRTQQEDSAVYLCASSLMASGHTDTQYFGPGTRLTVL.

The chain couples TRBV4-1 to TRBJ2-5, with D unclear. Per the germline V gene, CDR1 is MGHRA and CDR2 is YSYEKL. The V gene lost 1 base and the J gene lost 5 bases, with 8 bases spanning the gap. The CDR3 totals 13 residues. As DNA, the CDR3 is TGCGCCAGCAGCCAAGTGGGTTTGGAGACCCAGTACTTC. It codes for CASSQVGLETQYF.

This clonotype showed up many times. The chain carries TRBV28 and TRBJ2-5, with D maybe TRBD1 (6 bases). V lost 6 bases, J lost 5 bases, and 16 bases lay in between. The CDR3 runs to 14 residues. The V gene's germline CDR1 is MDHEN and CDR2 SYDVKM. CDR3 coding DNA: TGTGCCAGCAGGTCCCTTGGGGGCCGGGAGACCCAGTACTTC. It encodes CASRSLGGRETQYF.

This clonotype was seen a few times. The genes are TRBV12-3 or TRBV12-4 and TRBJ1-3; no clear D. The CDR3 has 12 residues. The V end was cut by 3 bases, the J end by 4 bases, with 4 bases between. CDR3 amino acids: CASSFAGNTIYF. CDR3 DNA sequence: TGTGCCAGCAGTTTCGCCGGAAACACCATATATTTT.

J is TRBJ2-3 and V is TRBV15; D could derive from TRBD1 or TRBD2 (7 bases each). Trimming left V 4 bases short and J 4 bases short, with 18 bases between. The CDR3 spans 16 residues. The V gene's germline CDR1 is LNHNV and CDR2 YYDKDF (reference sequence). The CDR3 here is CATSTRGGGGADTQYF. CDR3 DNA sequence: TGTGCCACCAGCACCAGGGGGGGGGGAGGCGCAGATACGCAGTATTTT.

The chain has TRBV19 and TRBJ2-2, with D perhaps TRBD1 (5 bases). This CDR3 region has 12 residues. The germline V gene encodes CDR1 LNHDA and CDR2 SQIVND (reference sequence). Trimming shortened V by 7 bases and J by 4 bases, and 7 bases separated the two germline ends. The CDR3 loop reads CASTQGTGELFF. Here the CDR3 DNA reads TGTGCCAGTACCCAGGGCACCGGGGAGCTGTTTTTT.

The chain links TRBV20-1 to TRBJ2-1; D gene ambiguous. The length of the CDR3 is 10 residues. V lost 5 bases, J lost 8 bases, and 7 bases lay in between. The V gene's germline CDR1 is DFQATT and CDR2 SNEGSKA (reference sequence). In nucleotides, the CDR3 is TGCAGTGCTCGTTCGGATGAGCAGTTCTTC. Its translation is CSARSDEQFF.

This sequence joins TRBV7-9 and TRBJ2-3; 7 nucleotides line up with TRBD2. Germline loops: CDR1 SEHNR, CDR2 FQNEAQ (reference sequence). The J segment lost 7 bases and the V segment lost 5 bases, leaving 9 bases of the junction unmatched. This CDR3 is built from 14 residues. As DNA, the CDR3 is TGTGCCAGCAGCCCCGGGACTAAAGGGAATACGCAGTATTTT. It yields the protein CASSPGTKGNTQYF.

CDR3 region: CASSSTGVYQPQHF. In DNA, the CDR3 is TGTGCCAGCAGCTCGACAGGGGTATATCAGCCCCAGCATTTT. J is TRBJ1-5 and V is TRBV7-2, with 8 positions matching TRBD1. The CDR3 runs 14 residues. The V gene end was trimmed by 4 bases and the J gene end by 5 bases; junction bases not matched to a gene: 4. Per the germline V gene, CDR1 is SGHTA and CDR2 is FQGNSA.

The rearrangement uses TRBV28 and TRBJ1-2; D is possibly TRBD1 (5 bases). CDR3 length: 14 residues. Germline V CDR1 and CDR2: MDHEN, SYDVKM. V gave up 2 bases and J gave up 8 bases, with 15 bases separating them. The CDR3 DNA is TGTGCCAGCAGTTTACAGGGTTCGGTGCGGGGCTACACCTTC. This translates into CASSLQGSVRGYTF.

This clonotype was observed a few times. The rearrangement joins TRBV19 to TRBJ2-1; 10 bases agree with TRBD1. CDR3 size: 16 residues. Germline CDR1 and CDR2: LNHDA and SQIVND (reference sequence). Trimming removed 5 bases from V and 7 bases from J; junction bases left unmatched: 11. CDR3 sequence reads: CASSPTGQGMGNEQFF. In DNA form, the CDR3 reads TGTGCCAGTAGTCCGACGGGACAGGGGATGGGGAATGAGCAGTTCTTC.

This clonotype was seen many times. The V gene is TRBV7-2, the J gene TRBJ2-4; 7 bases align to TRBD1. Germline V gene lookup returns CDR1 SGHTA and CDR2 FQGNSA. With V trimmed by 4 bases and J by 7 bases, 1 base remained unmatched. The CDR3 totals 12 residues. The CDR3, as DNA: TGTGCCAGCAGCTCACAGGGGAACATTCAGTACTTC. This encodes CASSSQGNIQYF. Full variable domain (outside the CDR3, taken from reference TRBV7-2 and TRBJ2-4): GAGVSQSPSNKVTEKGKDVELRCDPISGHTALYWYRQSLGQGLEFLIYFQGNSAPDKSGLPSDRFSAERTGGSVSTLTIQRTQQEDSAVYLCASSSQGNIQYFGAGTRLSVL.

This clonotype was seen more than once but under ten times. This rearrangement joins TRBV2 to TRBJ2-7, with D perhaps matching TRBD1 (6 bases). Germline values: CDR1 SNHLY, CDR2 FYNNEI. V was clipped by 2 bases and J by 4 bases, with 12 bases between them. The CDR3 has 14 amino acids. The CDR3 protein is CASSESGRGYEQYF. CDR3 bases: TGTGCCAGCAGTGAATCGGGCAGGGGTTACGAGCAGTACTTC.

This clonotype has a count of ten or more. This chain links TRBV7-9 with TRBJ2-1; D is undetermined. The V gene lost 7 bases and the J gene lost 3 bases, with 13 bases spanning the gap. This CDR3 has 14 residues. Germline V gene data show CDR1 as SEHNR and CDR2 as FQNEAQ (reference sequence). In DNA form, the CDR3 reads TGTGCCAGCACCAAGGGAAGGGTCTACAATGAGCAGTTCTTC. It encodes CASTKGRVYNEQFF.

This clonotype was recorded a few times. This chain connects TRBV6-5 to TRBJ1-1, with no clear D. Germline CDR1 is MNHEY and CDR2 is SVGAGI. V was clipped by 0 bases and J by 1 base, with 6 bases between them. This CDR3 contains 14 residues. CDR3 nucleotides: TGTGCCAGCAGTTACTCCAGGACGAACACTGAAGCTTTCTTT. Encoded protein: CASSYSRTNTEAFF.

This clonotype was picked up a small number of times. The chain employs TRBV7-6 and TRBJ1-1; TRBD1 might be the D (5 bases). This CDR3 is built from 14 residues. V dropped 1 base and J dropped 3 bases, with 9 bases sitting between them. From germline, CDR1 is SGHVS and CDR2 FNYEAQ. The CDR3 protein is CASSLVGDHTEAFF. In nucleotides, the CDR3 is TGTGCCAGCAGCTTAGTTGGGGACCACACTGAAGCTTTCTTT.

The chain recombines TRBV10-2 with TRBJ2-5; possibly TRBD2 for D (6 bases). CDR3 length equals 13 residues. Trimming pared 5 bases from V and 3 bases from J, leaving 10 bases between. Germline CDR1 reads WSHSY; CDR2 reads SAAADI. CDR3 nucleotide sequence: TGCGCCAGCAGTCCGACTAGTGAAGAGACCCAGTACTTC. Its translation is CASSPTSEETQYF.

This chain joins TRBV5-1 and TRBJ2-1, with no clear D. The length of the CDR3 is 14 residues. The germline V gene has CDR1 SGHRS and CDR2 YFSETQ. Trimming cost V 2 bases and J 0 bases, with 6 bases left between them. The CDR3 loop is CASSFDSSYNEQFF. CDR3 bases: TGCGCCAGCAGCTTTGATAGCTCCTACAATGAGCAGTTCTTC.

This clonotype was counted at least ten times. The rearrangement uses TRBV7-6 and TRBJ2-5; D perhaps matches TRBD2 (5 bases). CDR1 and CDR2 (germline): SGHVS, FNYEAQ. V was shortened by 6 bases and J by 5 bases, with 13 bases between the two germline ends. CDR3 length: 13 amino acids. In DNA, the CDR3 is TGTGCCAGCAGAGAGGGAGTTAGGGAGACCCAGTACTTC. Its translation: CASREGVRETQYF.

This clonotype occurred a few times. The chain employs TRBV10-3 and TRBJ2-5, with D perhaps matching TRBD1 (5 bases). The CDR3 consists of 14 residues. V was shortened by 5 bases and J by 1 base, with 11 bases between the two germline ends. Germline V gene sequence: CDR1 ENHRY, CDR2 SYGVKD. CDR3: CAISQGGIQETQYF. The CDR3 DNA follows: TGTGCCATCAGTCAGGGCGGAATCCAAGAGACCCAGTACTTC.